The 31 T cell receptor beta chains below come from one sample, sequenced in a study of T cell responses to AZD1222 COVID-19 vaccine. Method: immunoSEQ multiplex PCR; TCRdb's copy keeps in-frame clones and lacks some. The sample has about 130,000 clones, roughly 85% seen once; the top ten hold about 4.4%. The input for sequencing was peripheral blood, taken 28 days after the second AZD1222 dose. The receptors come from an adult who received the AZD1222 COVID-19 vaccine.

CDR3 sequence (DNA): TGTGCCATCAGTGAAGACCCCCTGCCGAACACCGGGGAGCTGTTTTTT. It yields the protein CAISEDPLPNTGELFF. The chain employs TRBV10-3 and TRBJ2-2; no firm D call. V was cut by 3 bases and J by 0 bases, with 11 bases left in between. CDR1 is ENHRY and CDR2 is SYGVKD in the germline V gene. This CDR3 has 16 amino acids.

The gene calls are TRBV7-9 and TRBJ1-6, with a weak D call TRBD1 (5 bases). The CDR3 length is 14 residues. From germline, CDR1 is SEHNR and CDR2 FQNEAQ (reference sequence). V shed 5 bases and J shed 4 bases, with 9 bases lying between them. CDR3 loop: CASSARQYNSPLHF. CDR3 bases: TGTGCCAGCAGCGCCCGACAGTATAATTCACCCCTCCACTTT.

The rearrangement uses TRBV5-5 and TRBJ1-6; D gene ambiguous. CDR1 and CDR2 from the germline V gene are SGHKS and YYEKEE (reference sequence). The CDR3 is 14 amino acids. Trimming pared 4 bases from V and 7 bases from J, leaving 12 bases between. The CDR3 here is CASSLPVLNSPLHF. DNA of the CDR3: TGTGCCAGCAGCCTACCAGTTCTAAATTCACCCCTCCACTTT.

The chain recombines TRBV27 with TRBJ1-3; 7 bases align to TRBD1. Germline CDR1 reads MNHEY; CDR2 reads SMNVEV (reference sequence). CDR3 size: 13 residues. V trimming: 6 bases; J trimming: 4 bases; junction bases outside the gene matches: 3. The CDR3 loop reads CASRRDRGNTIYF. CDR3 in DNA: TGTGCCAGCAGGAGGGACAGAGGAAACACCATATATTTT.

The chain employs TRBV7-8 and TRBJ1-1; 8 nucleotides align to TRBD1. The germline V gene encodes CDR1 SGHVS and CDR2 FQNEAQ. The CDR3 length is 19 residues. V dropped 5 bases and J dropped 5; count of bases not matched to a gene: 22. This chain's CDR3 is CASSLRAPRQGLRGTEAFF. The DNA for the CDR3 is TGTGCCAGCAGCCTCCGGGCCCCGCGACAGGGGCTAAGGGGGACTGAAGCTTTCTTT.

V and J are TRBV6-5 and TRBJ1-3, with 9 bases lining up with TRBD1. V lost 7 bases, J lost 0 bases, and 4 bases stayed unmatched. The CDR3 runs 15 residues. Germline-derived CDR1 and CDR2 are MNHEY and SVGAGI. CDR3 nucleotides: TGTGCCAGCAATAAACAGGGGGCCTCTGGAAACACCATATATTTT. It translates to CASNKQGASGNTIYF.

The chain joins TRBV11-2 to TRBJ2-5, with D possibly matching TRBD2 (6 bases). V lost 0 bases and J 2 bases, leaving 10 bases between the germline ends. CDR1 and CDR2 from the germline V gene are SGHAT and FQNNGV. The CDR3 runs to 15 residues. The CDR3 DNA reads as TGTGCCAGCAGCTTAGAGGACTATCCTCAAGAGACCCAGTACTTC. Translation gives CASSLEDYPQETQYF.

This chain uses TRBV6-5 with TRBJ1-5, with a tentative D call TRBD1 (6 bases). V dropped 0 bases and J dropped 5 bases, with 8 bases sitting between them. CDR3 length: 14 residues. The V gene's germline CDR1 is MNHEY and CDR2 SVGAGI. In nucleotides, the CDR3 is TGTGCCAGCAGTTACTCATACAGGGATCAGCCCCAGCATTTT. It is translated as CASSYSYRDQPQHF.

This sequence joins TRBV7-8 and TRBJ2-3; D gene uncertain. Germline CDR1 reads SGHVS; CDR2 reads FQNEAQ. The V end was cut by 5 bases, the J end by 4 bases, with 16 bases between. The CDR3 is 15 residues long. CDR3 nucleotides: TGTGCCAGCAGCCTCGAAGGTGGCGCGGCAGATACGCAGTATTTT. Translating it yields CASSLEGGAADTQYF.

This clone has a handful of counts. V usage is TRBV7-9 and J usage is TRBJ1-3, with unresolved D. Trimming stripped 1 base from V and 0 bases from J, with 10 bases between. The V gene's germline CDR1 is SEHNR and CDR2 FQNEAQ (reference sequence). This CDR3 is built from 16 residues. This CDR3 reads CASSLGDTYSGNTIYF. The CDR3 nucleotides are TGTGCCAGCAGCTTAGGCGACACCTACTCTGGAAACACCATATATTTT.

The V call is TRBV28, the J call TRBJ1-6, with a possible D match to TRBD1 (5 bases). Trimming removed 5 bases from V and 13 bases from J, with 18 bases in between. The CDR3 runs 14 residues. Germline values: CDR1 MDHEN, CDR2 SYDVKM. CDR3 amino acids: CASSTTGTAGPLHF. The CDR3 DNA reads as TGTGCCAGCAGTACTACCGGGACGGCAGGGCCCCTCCACTTT.

This chain uses TRBV6-5 with TRBJ1-2; a possible D gene is TRBD1 (5 bases). Trimming took off 2 bases at V and 6 bases at J, with 13 bases between the two ends. In germline, CDR1 is MNHEY, CDR2 SVGAGI. This CDR3 region has 14 residues. The CDR3 loop reads CASSYAFGADGYTF. The CDR3 bases are TGTGCCAGCAGTTACGCGTTCGGGGCGGATGGCTACACCTTC.

The J gene is TRBJ2-7, the V gene TRBV19; D uncertain. Deletions cut 3 bases from V and 1 base from J, with 13 bases between. Germline-derived CDR1 and CDR2 are LNHDA and SQIVND (reference sequence). The CDR3 length is 15 residues. The CDR3 coding sequence is TGTGCCAGTAGTATCGGTCGCCTCTCATCCTACGAGCAGTACTTC. This gives the protein CASSIGRLSSYEQYF.

V and J are TRBV5-5 and TRBJ1-2; D uncertain. The CDR3 is made up of 18 amino acids. The V gene lost 0 bases and the J gene lost 3 bases, with 21 bases spanning the gap. CDR1 is SGHKS and CDR2 is YYEKEE in the germline V gene (reference sequence). The DNA of the CDR3 is TGTGCCAGCAGCTTGGATAGTTTTGGGCGGGGATCCGACTATGGCTACACCTTC. Protein product: CASSLDSFGRGSDYGYTF.

The chain combines TRBV5-4 with TRBJ2-3; 7 nucleotides align to TRBD2. The CDR3 is made up of 14 amino acids. The germline gives CDR1 SGHNT, CDR2 YYREEE (reference sequence). V lost 5 bases, J lost 1 base, and 4 bases stayed unmatched. CDR3 protein: CASRPSGGTDTQYF. Here the CDR3 DNA reads TGTGCCAGCAGACCGAGCGGGGGCACAGATACGCAGTATTTT.

The chain recombines TRBV5-1 with TRBJ2-2; TRBD1 agrees at 10 bases. Trimming removed 4 bases from V and 2 bases from J; junction bases left unmatched: 5. This CDR3 is 16 amino acids long. Per the germline V gene, CDR1 is SGHRS and CDR2 is YFSETQ. This chain's CDR3 is CASSPRDRGNTGELFF. In DNA, the CDR3 is TGCGCCAGCAGCCCAAGGGACAGGGGTAACACCGGGGAGCTGTTTTTT.

V gene TRBV18 combines with J gene TRBJ1-4; D call uncertain. Trimming left V 0 bases short and J 7 bases short, with 9 bases between. The CDR3 totals 14 residues. CDR1 and CDR2 from the germline V gene are KGHSH and LQKENI. CDR3 residues: CASSPPPEGEKLFF. The CDR3 bases are TGTGCCAGCTCACCACCGCCGGAGGGTGAAAAACTGTTTTTT. The full variable domain, rest sourced from reference TRBV18 and TRBJ1-4, is NAGVMQNPRHLVRRRGQEARLRCSPMKGHSHVYWYRQLPEEGLKFMVYLQKENIIDESGMPKERFSAEFPKEGPSILRIQQVVRGDSAAYFCASSPPPEGEKLFFGSGTQLSVL.

V is TRBV29-1 and J is TRBJ2-2; D possibly uses TRBD1 or TRBD2 (5 bases each). Germline CDR1 and CDR2: SQVTM and ANQGSEA. Trimming removed 7 bases at V and 0 bases at J, with 15 bases between. The CDR3 loop spans 15 amino acids. The CDR3 nucleotides are TGCAGCGCCGACGGGGCGGCTTCGAACACCGGGGAGCTGTTTTTT. Translation: CSADGAASNTGELFF.

To note about this clone: This sample also contains other DNA sequences that code for the same CDR3. The V call is TRBV19, the J call TRBJ1-5, with D unclear. CDR1 and CDR2 (germline): LNHDA, SQIVND (reference sequence). The CDR3 sequence is 14 residues long. Trimming took 2 bases from V and 2 from J, leaving 7 bases between them. DNA of the CDR3: TGTGCCAGTAGTATAAGAAGGGGCAATCAGCCCCAGCATTTT. Residues: CASSIRRGNQPQHF.

This chain uses TRBV6-5 with TRBJ2-1, with D possibly matching TRBD2 (7 bases). V lost 7 bases and J 6 bases, leaving 13 bases between the germline ends. CDR3 size: 13 residues. Germline assignment: CDR1 MNHEY and CDR2 SVGAGI. The CDR3: CASTLGGANEQFF. The CDR3 DNA follows: TGTGCCAGCACCCTGGGGGGGGCCAATGAGCAGTTCTTC.

V is TRBV6-5 and J is TRBJ1-2, with 8 nucleotides matching TRBD1. The germline CDR1 and CDR2 sequences are MNHEY and SVGAGI. CDR3 size: 14 residues. With 8 bases clipped from V and 0 bases from J, the junction kept 5 bases outside the gene matches. CDR3 DNA sequence: TGTGCCAGCCGAACAGGGGGAGCTAACTATGGCTACACCTTC. Translation: CASRTGGANYGYTF.

The genes are TRBV4-2 and TRBJ2-5, with 11 bases lining up with TRBD2. The V and J ends lost 1 base and 7 bases, in that order; junction bases with no gene match: 8. CDR3 length: 16 amino acids. CDR1 is LGHNA and CDR2 is YNFKEQ in the germline V gene. The CDR3 spells CASSQGLAGGLGTQYF. The CDR3, as DNA: TGTGCCAGCAGCCAAGGGCTAGCGGGGGGACTGGGGACCCAGTACTTC.

V gene TRBV4-2 combines with J gene TRBJ2-7, with a possible D match to TRBD2 (5 bases). Per the germline V gene, CDR1 is LGHNA and CDR2 is YNFKEQ. V was shortened by 0 bases and J by 2 bases, with 17 bases between the two germline ends. The CDR3 consists of 17 residues. The CDR3: CASSQESVRGRTYEQYF. In DNA form, the CDR3 reads TGTGCCAGCAGCCAAGAGAGTGTTCGGGGAAGGACCTACGAGCAGTACTTC.

This clone ranks as medium-sized (0.01 to 0.1%). The rearrangement uses TRBV10-1 and TRBJ2-6, with unresolved D. Germline V lookup: CDR1 WNHNN, CDR2 SYGVQD (reference sequence). Trimming left V 4 bases short and J 4 bases short, with 17 bases between. The length of the CDR3 is 17 residues. CDR3 protein: CASSGVPGIAGANVLTF. The CDR3 DNA is TGCGCCAGCAGTGGGGTTCCTGGTATCGCCGGGGCCAACGTCCTGACTTTC.

This clone was seen more than once but under ten times. Here the CDR3 DNA reads TGTGCCAGCAGCTCACCCCCCTACGTCGAACTGTTTTTT. Its translation is CASSSPPYVELFF. The V and J genes are TRBV7-3 and TRBJ1-4; D ambiguous. V gave up 4 bases and J gave up 12 bases, with 15 bases separating them. The CDR3 runs 13 residues. Germline V gene lookup returns CDR1 SGHTA and CDR2 FQGTGA.

This clone appeared a single time. This chain links TRBV7-9 with TRBJ2-7, with a possible D match to TRBD1 (6 bases). Trimming shortened V by 2 bases and J by 0 bases, and 17 bases separated the two germline ends. The germline CDR1 and CDR2 sequences are SEHNR and FQNEAQ (reference sequence). The CDR3 is 17 amino acids. The chain's CDR3 is CASSLYPQGLFSYEQYF. In DNA, the CDR3 is TGTGCCAGCAGCTTATACCCCCAGGGGCTATTCTCCTACGAGCAGTACTTC.

There are a few counts of this clone. The chain is built from TRBV30 and TRBJ1-6; D is unresolved. Germline V gene sequence: CDR1 GTSNPN, CDR2 SVGIG (reference sequence). With 2 bases removed from V and 5 bases from J, the gap between germline ends came to 7 bases. This CDR3 is 13 amino acids long. The CDR3 protein is CAWSSRDNSPLHF. CDR3 nucleotides: TGTGCCTGGAGTTCCCGGGATAATTCACCCCTCCACTTT.

The rearrangement uses TRBV12-3 or TRBV12-4 and TRBJ1-2, with D possibly being TRBD1 (6 bases). The CDR3 loop spans 13 amino acids. The V end lost 3 bases, the J end lost 6 bases, and 11 bases lay between the germline ends. The CDR3 sequence: CASSLAGDNGYTF. The CDR3 nucleotides are TGTGCCAGCAGTTTGGCAGGGGATAATGGCTACACCTTC.

The genes are TRBV28 and TRBJ1-2, with D unclear. V lost 7 bases and J lost 4, with 7 bases in between. The CDR3 is 11 amino acids. Germline lookup yields CDR1 MDHEN and CDR2 SYDVKM. CDR3 bases: TGTGCCAGCACACAGTTCTATGGCTACACCTTC. Translated, it gives CASTQFYGYTF.

The chain uses TRBV7-8 and TRBJ1-3; D gene ambiguous. The CDR3 covers 15 residues. Trimming removed 6 bases at V and 0 bases at J, with 12 bases between. Per germline, CDR1 SGHVS and CDR2 FQNEAQ. CDR3 amino acids: CASSFGRTSGNTIYF. The CDR3 nucleotides are TGTGCCAGCAGTTTCGGACGGACCTCTGGAAACACCATATATTTT.

The chain carries TRBV5-1 and TRBJ1-1; tentative D call: TRBD1 (5 bases). Between the trimmed V and J ends, which lost 3 bases and 7 bases, there was a span of 16 bases. The CDR3 runs 14 residues. Germline lookup yields CDR1 SGHRS and CDR2 YFSETQ. Here the CDR3 reads CASSWGPGRDEAFF. As DNA, the CDR3 is TGCGCCAGCAGCTGGGGACCTGGGAGGGATGAAGCTTTCTTT.